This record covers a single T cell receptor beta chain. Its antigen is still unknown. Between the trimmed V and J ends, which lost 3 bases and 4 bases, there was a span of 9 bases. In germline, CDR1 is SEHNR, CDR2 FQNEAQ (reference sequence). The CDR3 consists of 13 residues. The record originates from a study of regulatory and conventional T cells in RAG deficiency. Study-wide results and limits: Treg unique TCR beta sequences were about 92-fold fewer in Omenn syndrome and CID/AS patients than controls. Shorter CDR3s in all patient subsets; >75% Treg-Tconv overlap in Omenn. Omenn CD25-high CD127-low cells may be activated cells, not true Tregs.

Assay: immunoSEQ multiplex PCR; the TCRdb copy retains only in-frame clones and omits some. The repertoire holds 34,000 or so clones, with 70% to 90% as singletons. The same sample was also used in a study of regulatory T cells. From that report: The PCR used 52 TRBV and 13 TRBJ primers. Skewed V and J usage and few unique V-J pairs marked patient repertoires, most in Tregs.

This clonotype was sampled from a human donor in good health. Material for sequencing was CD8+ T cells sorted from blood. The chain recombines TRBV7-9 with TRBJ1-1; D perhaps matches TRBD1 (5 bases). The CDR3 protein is CASSFAGGTEAFF. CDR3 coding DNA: TGTGCCAGCAGCTTCGCTGGGGGCACTGAAGCTTTCTTT.